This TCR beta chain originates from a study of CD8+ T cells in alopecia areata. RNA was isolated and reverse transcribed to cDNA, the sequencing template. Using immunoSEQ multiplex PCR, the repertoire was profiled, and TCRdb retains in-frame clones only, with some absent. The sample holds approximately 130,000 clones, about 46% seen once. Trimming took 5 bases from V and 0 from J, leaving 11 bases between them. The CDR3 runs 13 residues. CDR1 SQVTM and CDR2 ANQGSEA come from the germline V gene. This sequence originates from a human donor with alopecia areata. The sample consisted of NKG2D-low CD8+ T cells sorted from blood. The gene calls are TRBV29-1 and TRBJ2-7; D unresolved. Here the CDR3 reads CSVRFPSSYEQYF. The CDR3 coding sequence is TGCAGCGTTCGTTTTCCATCCTCCTACGAGCAGTACTTC.